One sample yielded the 25 T cell receptor beta chains listed below, sequenced in a study of blood T cell repertoires in COVID-19. Clones were read by immunoSEQ multiplex PCR, and TCRdb kept only the in-frame ones, dropping some. The data contain about 11,000 clones, roughly 90% of them singletons. Source material: peripheral blood. The receptors originated from a human donor in a cohort sampled during active COVID-19.

This clone appeared once. V and J are TRBV3-1 (or the pseudogene TRBV3-2) and TRBJ1-4; possibly TRBD1 for D (5 bases). Germline-derived CDR1 and CDR2 are LGHDT and YNNKEL (reference sequence). The CDR3 length is 15 residues. The V end lost 5 bases, the J end lost 0 bases, and 10 bases lay between the germline ends. CDR3 region: CASSGTGATNEKLFF. The CDR3 nucleotides read TGTGCCAGCAGCGGAACAGGAGCAACTAATGAAAAACTGTTTTTT.

Note on this clone: Germline is not matched at one junction end, which may reflect a read error. The gene calls are TRBV6-5 and TRBJ1-6, with D tentatively TRBD1 (5 bases). In germline, CDR1 is MNHEY, CDR2 SVGAGI. The CDR3 length is 16 residues. The CDR3 spells CVSSYSRPGSNSPLHF. The DNA of the CDR3 is TGTGTCAGCAGTTATTCCCGGCCAGGGTCGAATTCACCCCTCCACTTT.

This clone was seen once. This chain links TRBV19 with TRBJ1-6, with D possibly being TRBD1 (6 bases). V was shortened by 6 bases and J by 4 bases, with 13 bases between the two germline ends. CDR1 and CDR2 from the germline V gene are LNHDA and SQIVND (reference sequence). The length of the CDR3 is 15 residues. CDR3 DNA sequence: TGTGCCAGTAGAAGTGAAACAGGGTATAATTCACCCCTCCACTTT. Residues: CASRSETGYNSPLHF.

V usage is TRBV14 and J usage is TRBJ2-5; 7 bases align to TRBD1. V gave up 3 bases and J gave up 3 bases; unmatched junction bases: 10. The CDR3 length is 16 residues. Germline CDR1 reads SGHDN; CDR2 reads FVKESK. The DNA for the CDR3 is TGTGCCAGCAGCCATGTGCCGGGGCAGGGGGAAGAGACCCAGTACTTC. It yields the protein CASSHVPGQGEETQYF.

This clone has only one observation. The chain is built from TRBV6-1 and TRBJ2-7, with a possible D match to TRBD2 (6 bases). Trimming took off 3 bases at V and 7 bases at J, with 16 bases between the two ends. There are 14 residues in the CDR3. Germline V gene sequence: CDR1 MNHNS, CDR2 SASEGT. CDR3 residues: CASSEEGPPLEQYF. The CDR3 region has the DNA TGTGCCAGCAGTGAGGAGGGCCCTCCTTTGGAGCAGTACTTC.

V is TRBV28 and J is TRBJ2-5; TRBD1 matches 8 bases. Trimming took 2 bases from V and 4 from J; bases not matched to a gene: 6. The germline V gene has CDR1 MDHEN and CDR2 SYDVKM. The CDR3 spans 15 residues. The DNA of the CDR3 is TGTGCCAGCAGTTTACCCGGACAGGGAGGAGAGACCCAGTACTTC. Translated, it gives CASSLPGQGGETQYF.

This chain connects TRBV5-1 to TRBJ1-2; D is uncertain. The germline V and J ends were trimmed by 0 bases and 6 bases, with 12 bases remaining between them. The CDR3 sequence is 14 residues long. Germline CDR1 is SGHRS and CDR2 is YFSETQ. CDR3 sequence (DNA): TGCGCCAGCAGCTTGGGCCAAGCCGGGAATGGCTACACCTTC. It yields the protein CASSLGQAGNGYTF.

The chain joins TRBV5-1 to TRBJ2-7; possibly TRBD1 for D (6 bases). V was shortened by 0 bases and J by 6 bases, with 13 bases between the two germline ends. The CDR3 is made up of 14 amino acids. Germline V lookup: CDR1 SGHRS, CDR2 YFSETQ. CDR3 loop: CASSLVKGVGEQYF. CDR3 DNA: TGCGCCAGCAGCTTGGTGAAGGGGGTCGGCGAGCAGTACTTC.

This chain connects TRBV5-4 to TRBJ2-5, with TRBD2 matching over 10 bases. The CDR3 runs to 16 residues. V shed 8 bases and J 3 bases; nucleotides not matched to a gene: 13. Germline V gives CDR1 SGHNT, CDR2 YYREEE (reference sequence). CDR3 DNA sequence: TGTGCCAGTTTACAGCGGGGGGGCCGGGTGAAAGAGACCCAGTACTTC. Protein sequence: CASLQRGGRVKETQYF.

The V gene is TRBV6-2 or TRBV6-3, the J gene TRBJ2-5, with a weak D call TRBD2 (5 bases). V lost 4 bases and J lost 4, with 16 bases in between. Looked up from germline, CDR1 is MNHEY and CDR2 is SVGEGT. CDR3 size: 15 residues. CDR3 in amino acids: CASSFSSLRGETQYF. For the CDR3, the DNA is TGTGCCAGCAGTTTCTCTTCTCTCCGGGGAGAGACCCAGTACTTC.

This chain links TRBV5-1 with TRBJ2-2, with D possibly being TRBD1 (5 bases). The CDR3 totals 16 residues. V lost 0 bases, J lost 2 bases, and 11 bases lay in between. Germline V gene sequence: CDR1 SGHRS, CDR2 YFSETQ. The CDR3, as DNA: TGCGCCAGCAGCTTGGAGGGGCGAAAAAACACCGGGGAGCTGTTTTTT. This codes for CASSLEGRKNTGELFF.

The rearrangement joins TRBV24-1 to TRBJ2-1; 7 bases are shared with TRBD2. The CDR3 contains 15 residues. After removal of 2 bases from V and 12 bases from J, the junction contained 12 bases not matched to a gene. In germline, CDR1 is KGHDR, CDR2 SFDVKD. The chain's CDR3 is CATSDYLGGSLRQFF. The DNA of the CDR3 is TGTGCCACCAGTGATTATTTGGGGGGGTCGCTTCGGCAGTTCTTC.

This clone turned up a few times. The J gene is TRBJ1-3, the V gene TRBV2; D is unresolved. Germline CDR1 is SNHLY and CDR2 is FYNNEI. The ends were cut back, 5 bases at V and 0 bases at J, with 8 bases in the middle. This CDR3 spans 14 amino acids. CDR3: CASSPGRSGNTIYF. The DNA for the CDR3 is TGTGCCAGCAGTCCCGGTCGCTCTGGAAACACCATATATTTT.

This rearrangement joins TRBV4-3 to TRBJ2-7; 9 bases map to TRBD1. Germline V CDR1 and CDR2: LGHNA, YSLEER. With 0 bases clipped from V and 2 bases from J, the junction kept 8 bases outside the gene matches. The CDR3 contains 17 residues. CDR3 amino acids: CASSQEPIGTGTYEQYF. The CDR3 bases are TGCGCCAGCAGCCAAGAACCAATCGGGACAGGGACCTACGAGCAGTACTTC.

The genes are TRBV11-3 and TRBJ2-7, with D perhaps matching TRBD1 (5 bases). This CDR3 has 13 residues. The germline V and J ends were trimmed by 7 bases and 4 bases, with 14 bases remaining between them. Germline-derived CDR1 and CDR2 are SGHNT and YENEEA. The CDR3: CASTSGNLYEQYF. CDR3 sequence (DNA): TGTGCCAGCACCTCAGGGAACCTTTACGAGCAGTACTTC.

This chain connects TRBV4-3 to TRBJ1-2; 9 nucleotides line up with TRBD1. The CDR3 covers 18 residues. With 4 bases clipped from V and 2 bases from J, the junction kept 14 bases outside the gene matches. Germline V gene sequence: CDR1 LGHNA, CDR2 YSLEER. The CDR3 sequence: CASSPQGDRVTANYGYTF. Here the CDR3 DNA reads TGCGCCAGCAGCCCGCAGGGGGACAGGGTTACTGCAAACTATGGCTACACCTTC.

The CDR3 bases are TGTGCCAGCAGCTTCAACAGCCACTATGGCTACACCTTC. Translation gives CASSFNSHYGYTF. The V and J genes are TRBV7-9 and TRBJ1-2; D gene uncertain. The V end was cut by 3 bases, the J end by 3 bases, with 8 bases between. The CDR3 is 13 residues long. Germline loops: CDR1 SEHNR, CDR2 FQNEAQ (reference sequence).

This chain connects TRBV21-1 to TRBJ2-6; the DNA was not compared with TRBD2, the D call given in the table. TRBV21-1 is described as a pseudogene. This CDR3 spans 12 amino acids. The CDR3 loop reads CATAREANVLTF. Here the CDR3 DNA reads TGTGCCACCGCTCGGGAGGCCAACGTCCTGACTTTC.

J is TRBJ1-3 and V is TRBV30; maybe TRBD1 (6 bases). The CDR3 contains 15 residues. Germline V lookup: CDR1 GTSNPN, CDR2 SVGIG (reference sequence). Trimming pared 0 bases from V and 4 bases from J, leaving 13 bases between. The CDR3 DNA reads as TGTGCCTGGAGTGTTGGGGGCCGAGGAGGAAACACCATATATTTT. It is translated as CAWSVGGRGGNTIYF.

The gene calls are TRBV7-9 and TRBJ1-4; D call uncertain. The germline CDR1 and CDR2 sequences are SEHNR and FQNEAQ (reference sequence). V lost 5 bases to trimming and J lost 6 bases, with 10 bases between them. The CDR3 is 13 residues long. The CDR3 loop is CASSRRSDEKLFF. The CDR3 coding sequence is TGTGCCAGCAGCCGGAGGAGTGATGAAAAACTGTTTTTT.

This clone was seen only once. CDR3 sequence reads: CAWSVGQGVGYTF. The CDR3 DNA reads TGTGCCTGGAGTGTAGGGCAGGGGGTCGGCTACACCTTC. The chain combines TRBV30 with TRBJ1-2; 7 bases line up with TRBD1. V was clipped by 0 bases and J by 8 bases; unmatched bases: 6. The CDR3 loop spans 13 amino acids. Germline V gene lookup returns CDR1 GTSNPN and CDR2 SVGIG (reference sequence).

In its sample, this clone ranks as large. The chain combines TRBV15 with TRBJ1-1; D remains ambiguous. The germline V and J ends were trimmed by 4 bases and 1 base, with 4 bases remaining between them. The CDR3 has 12 residues. Germline V CDR1 and CDR2: LNHNV, YYDKDF (reference sequence). CDR3 amino acids: CATSIWNTEAFF. Written as DNA, the CDR3 is TGTGCCACCAGCATCTGGAACACTGAAGCTTTCTTT.

A few counts support this clone. J is TRBJ1-4 and V is TRBV7-9; no definite D call. Germline CDR1 and CDR2: SEHNR and FQNEAQ (reference sequence). V shed 5 bases and J shed 7 bases, with 11 bases lying between them. CDR3 length equals 13 residues. CDR3 DNA sequence: TGTGCCAGCAGCGATGGTCCGGGTGAAAAACTGTTTTTT. It codes for CASSDGPGEKLFF.

V gene TRBV6-2 or TRBV6-3 combines with J gene TRBJ1-2; no firm D call. The V end was cut by 8 bases, the J end by 0 bases, with 13 bases between. The V gene's germline CDR1 is MNHEY and CDR2 SVGEGT. The CDR3 length is 14 residues. CDR3 sequence (DNA): TGTGCCAGCGGCCACTGGAGCCCTAACTATGGCTACACCTTC. Amino acids: CASGHWSPNYGYTF.

The chain employs TRBV14 and TRBJ2-3; D is possibly TRBD1 (8 bases). Trimming stripped 0 bases from V and 3 bases from J, with 16 bases between. The CDR3 is made up of 17 amino acids. Germline CDR1 reads SGHDN; CDR2 reads FVKESK. The DNA for the CDR3 is TGTGCCAGCAGCCAAGAGCGAACAGGGGGGGAGACAGATACGCAGTATTTT. This codes for CASSQERTGGETDTQYF.